This TCR beta chain was identified in a study of blood T cell repertoires in COVID-19. Study background: The cDNA or gDNA used as material had been derived from T cells, B-cell-depleted T cells, or PBMCs.

The table came from immunoSEQ multiplex PCR; TCRdb's copy has only in-frame clones and leaves some out. Among around 64,000 clones listed, approximately 84% were seen once. Sample: peripheral blood. This sequence was found in a man aged 80 or over in a cohort sampled during active COVID-19.

The CDR3 spells CASSVEGENTEAFF. In DNA, the CDR3 is TGTGCCAGCAGCGTCGAAGGGGAAAACACTGAAGCTTTCTTT. The chain couples TRBV9 to TRBJ1-1, with a tentative D call TRBD1 (5 bases). Per the germline V gene, CDR1 is SGDLS and CDR2 is YYNGEE. The CDR3 loop spans 14 amino acids. V was pared by 2 bases and J by 2 bases, with 10 bases between.